These T cell receptor beta chains were read from a single sample in a study of CD8+ T cells in alopecia areata. Clones were read by immunoSEQ multiplex PCR, and TCRdb kept only the in-frame ones, dropping some. In the table there are 110,000 to 150,000 clones, roughly 54% of which are singletons. The specimen comprised CD8+ T cells sorted from blood, sampled at week 4, from a patient treated with tofacitinib. The receptors stem from a human donor with alopecia areata. CDR3s include the opening cysteine and the closing phenylalanine or tryptophan. D genes are given only for firm matches. Size values are once, few and many counts, or a class for expanded clones, and some rows have none.

j_call d_call v_call clone_size cdr3_length cdr3_nt cdr3_aa
TRBJ2-7 TRBD1 TRBV11-2 - 16 TGTGCCAGCAGCCCCCAGGGACAGGCCCGCCGATACGAGCAGTACTTC CASSPQGQARRYEQYF
TRBJ2-1 - TRBV9 - 14 TGTGCCAGCAGCGCCACTAGGGGGGCCAATGAGCAGTTCTTC CASSATRGANEQFF
TRBJ2-1 - TRBV29-1 - 13 TGCAGCGTTGAAGTGGGGTTAAGAAATGAGCAGTTCTTC CSVEVGLRNEQFF
TRBJ1-1 - TRBV11-1 once 15 TGTGCCAGCAGCTTAGACTCGGACAGCAACACTGAAGCTTTCTTT CASSLDSDSNTEAFF
TRBJ2-5 TRBD1 TRBV6-1 few 17 TGTGCCAGCAGTGAATCATTTAGTGGGACAGAAAAAGAGACCCAGTACTTC CASSESFSGTEKETQYF
TRBJ2-2 - TRBV10-2 few 13 TGCGCCAGCAGAGATACAGGCACCGGGGAGCTGTTTTTT CASRDTGTGELFF
TRBJ2-1 - TRBV5-6 - 12 TGTGCCAGCAGCTTCCGAAGCAATGAGCAGTTCTTC CASSFRSNEQFF
TRBJ2-7 TRBD2 TRBV6-1 - 15 TGTGCCAGCAGCCTGGACGATAGCGGGGCTTACGAGCAGTACTTC CASSLDDSGAYEQYF
TRBJ2-3 - TRBV12-5 - 15 TGTGCTAGTGGTCCCCGGGACACTGTCAAAGATACGCAGTATTTT CASGPRDTVKDTQYF
TRBJ2-5 TRBD1 TRBV7-9 few 15 TGTGCCAGCAGCAACCCGGGACAGGGGCCAGAGACCCAGTACTTC CASSNPGQGPETQYF
TRBJ2-1 - TRBV5-6 - 15 TGTGCCAGCAGCTTGCCGGGGGCGGGGTACAATGAGCAGTTCTTC CASSLPGAGYNEQFF
TRBJ2-5 - TRBV6-5 - 13 TGTGCCAGCAGTTACCTTGGGTGGGAGACCCAGTACTTC CASSYLGWETQYF
TRBJ2-3 TRBD2 TRBV6-4 many 16 TGTGCCAGCAGTGACTCTAGCGGGGGGGCCACAGATACGCAGTATTTT CASSDSSGGATDTQYF
TRBJ2-3 - TRBV19 few 14 TGTGCCAGTAGTATGGTCGAGGGCCCAGATACGCAGTATTTT CASSMVEGPDTQYF
TRBJ2-1 TRBD1 TRBV11-1 - 15 TGTGCCAGCAGCCCAAGGGACAGTATATACAATGAGCAGTTCTTC CASSPRDSIYNEQFF
TRBJ1-1 - TRBV30 - 13 TGTGCCTGGAGTAACGGGATCAACACTGAAGCTTTCTTT CAWSNGINTEAFF
TRBJ2-5 TRBD2 TRBV4-3 - 15 TGCGCCAGCAGCCATCGAGCGGGGGGAAAAGAGACCCAGTACTTC CASSHRAGGKETQYF
TRBJ1-2 - TRBV4-1 - 15 TGCGCCAGCAGCCTCGACCCCGCAGCTTTCTATGGCTACACCTTC CASSLDPAAFYGYTF
TRBJ1-2 - TRBV27 once 13 TGTGCCAGCAGTTTTGGGCGGTTAAATGGCTACACCTTC CASSFGRLNGYTF
TRBJ2-1 - TRBV6-5 - 14 TGTGCCAGCAGCTTCGGGACCCTAAAGGGTGAGCAGTTCTTC CASSFGTLKGEQFF
TRBJ2-3 - TRBV13 - 12 TGTGCCAGCAGCTTACGTGCAGATACGCAGTATTTT CASSLRADTQYF
TRBJ1-2 TRBD1 TRBV5-1 few 13 TGCGCCAGCAGCTTCGGACAGGGGTTTGGCTACACCTTC CASSFGQGFGYTF
TRBJ2-5 TRBD2 TRBV9 few 17 TGTGCCAGCAGCCCGCGGACTAGGGCCTTCCCACAAGAGACCCAGTACTTC CASSPRTRAFPQETQYF
TRBJ1-1 - TRBV7-6 few 13 TGTGCCAGCAGCCTAACAAAGATCGCTGAAGCTTTCTTT CASSLTKIAEAFF
TRBJ1-2 - TRBV5-6 - 16 TGTGCCAGCAGCGTTGGCGACGGATTTACTAACTATGGCTACACCTTC CASSVGDGFTNYGYTF
TRBJ1-1 TRBD1 TRBV30 - 14 TGTGCCTGGGGCCGGACAGGGGGTTTCACTGAAGCTTTCTTT CAWGRTGGFTEAFF
TRBJ1-1 - TRBV2 - 16 TGTGCCAGCAGTACTACGACGCTTGGAGAAGACACTGAAGCTTTCTTT CASSTTTLGEDTEAFF
TRBJ2-2 - TRBV5-1 - 18 TGCGCCAGCAGCCCCCGGGGAGTAGACCCCGCGAACACCGGGGAGCTGTTTTTT CASSPRGVDPANTGELFF
TRBJ2-7 TRBD1 TRBV5-6 - 13 TGTGCCAGCAGCCTGGACAGGCACTACGAGCAGTACTTC CASSLDRHYEQYF
TRBJ2-7 - TRBV27 - 13 TGTGCCAGCAGTTTATCACAAAACTACGAGCAGTACTTC CASSLSQNYEQYF
TRBJ2-1 TRBD1 TRBV6-5 - 14 TGTGCCAGCAGTTATCTGGGGACAGGGAATGAGCAGTTCTTC CASSYLGTGNEQFF
TRBJ2-3 - TRBV15 few 15 TGTGCCACCGGCCTGACTCCTTTGAGGACAGATACGCAGTATTTT CATGLTPLRTDTQYF
TRBJ2-5 - TRBV6-5 - 11 TGTGCCAGCAGTGAAGCGGCGACCCAGTACTTC CASSEAATQYF
TRBJ1-2 - TRBV29-1 - 15 TGCAGCGTTGAAGGCGGGCGCGACGGGGACTATGGCTACACCTTC CSVEGGRDGDYGYTF
TRBJ2-3 - TRBV4-3 - 16 TGCGCCAGCAGCCAAGTATTTGCAGGGGAGTCCGATACGCAGTATTTT CASSQVFAGESDTQYF
TRBJ2-2 - TRBV30 - 15 TGTGCCTGGAACTACCTCTCCCCCCGTACCGGGGAGCTGTTTTTT CAWNYLSPRTGELFF
TRBJ2-5 TRBD1 TRBV6-5 - 14 TGTGCCAGCAGTTCGGACAGGGGCCAAGAGACCCAGTACTTC CASSSDRGQETQYF
TRBJ2-7 TRBD2 TRBV9 - 15 TGTGCCAGCAGCGTCGGGACTAGCACAGCCTACGAGCAGTACTTC CASSVGTSTAYEQYF
TRBJ1-5 - TRBV19 - 14 TGTGCCAGTAGTATCAGGGATAGCAATCAGCCCCAGCATTTT CASSIRDSNQPQHF
TRBJ1-1 - TRBV4-1 - 12 TGCGCCAGCAGCCCTCGGGGCGCTGAAGCTTTCTTT CASSPRGAEAFF
TRBJ2-3 - TRBV29-1 - 13 TGCAGCGTTGAAGGGGGGCGGACAGATACGCAGTATTTT CSVEGGRTDTQYF
TRBJ2-2 - TRBV29-1 few 13 TGCAGCGCAAACGCGGGGACCACCGGGGAGCTGTTTTTT CSANAGTTGELFF
TRBJ2-7 TRBD1 TRBV19 - 14 TGTGCCAGTAGTATTAGGACAGGGGGCGACGAGCAGTACTTC CASSIRTGGDEQYF
TRBJ2-7 - TRBV29-1 - 14 TGCAGCGTTGAGTGGGAAGAACAGCCCTACGAGCAGTACTTC CSVEWEEQPYEQYF
TRBJ2-5 - TRBV7-6 - 10 TGTGCCAGCGGCGAGGGGACCCAGTACTTC CASGEGTQYF
TRBJ2-7 - TRBV27 - 14 TGTGCCAGCAGTTCCTTAGCTGTACCCTACGAGCAGTACTTC CASSSLAVPYEQYF
TRBJ1-5 - TRBV9 - 15 TGTGCCAGCAGCAGGACTGGACAGCCCAATCAGCCCCAGCATTTT CASSRTGQPNQPQHF
TRBJ2-3 TRBD2 TRBV11-2 - 17 TGTGCCAGCAGCCCCAGGGTAGCGGGGGGGCCGGAAGATACGCAGTATTTT CASSPRVAGGPEDTQYF